This TCR beta chain stems from a study of response to subunit inactivated influenza vaccine. Notes on the study in general: The authors proposed limited new T cell recruitment per seasonal influenza vaccination.

To note about this clonotype: The antigen is undetermined.

TCRdb re-derived calls from the RT-PCR reads in MiXCR, one entry per CDR3 protein. The sample includes over 150,000 distinct CDR3 sequences, approximately 11% of them seen just once. CDR3 size: 14 residues. The trim removed 2 bases at V and 7 bases at J, leaving 8 bases unmatched. CDR1 and CDR2 from the germline V gene are DFQATT and SNEGSKA (reference sequence). This receptor was obtained from a man aged 50 to 60 who received an inactivated influenza vaccine. Here the sequenced sample was non-naive T cells sorted from PBMCs, taken roughly 47 days after vaccination. This chain links TRBV20-1 with TRBJ2-5; TRBD2 matches at 9 bases. The CDR3 sequence is CSARSLAGVGTQYF. The CDR3 nucleotides are TGCAGTGCTAGATCACTAGCGGGTGTCGGGACCCAGTACTTC.